This TCR beta chain was sequenced during a study of T-cell reconstitution after alpha-beta-depleted transplantation in children. Broader study findings: Diversity and T-cell counts at one year after transplant derived mostly from new T cells. Two months or so post-transplant, alpha-beta T cells reportedly derived from several hundred expanded graft clones.

Construction of the TCRbeta library involved unique molecular identifiers. TCRdb used MiXCR to reprocess the PCR reads, holding one entry per CDR3 protein. The table has about 110,000 distinct CDR3 sequences, almost 6.5% seen once. This clonotype was counted ten times or more. Its target is unknown. CDR3 length: 12 residues. The germline V gene has CDR1 MNHEY and CDR2 SVGAGI. Trimming took off 0 bases at V and 9 bases at J, with 8 bases between the two ends. The chain recombines TRBV6-5 with TRBJ2-5; D is undetermined. The sequence was obtained from a male patient aged 2-10 years who had a stem cell transplant for acute lymphoblastic leukemia, so the T cells may come from the graft donor. Sample: PBMCs, mostly from graft donor cells, taken 360 days after TCRalphabeta/CD19-depleted stem cell transplant. CDR3: CASSYSGQAQYF. The DNA of the CDR3 is TGTGCCAGCAGTTACTCAGGCCAGGCCCAGTACTTC.